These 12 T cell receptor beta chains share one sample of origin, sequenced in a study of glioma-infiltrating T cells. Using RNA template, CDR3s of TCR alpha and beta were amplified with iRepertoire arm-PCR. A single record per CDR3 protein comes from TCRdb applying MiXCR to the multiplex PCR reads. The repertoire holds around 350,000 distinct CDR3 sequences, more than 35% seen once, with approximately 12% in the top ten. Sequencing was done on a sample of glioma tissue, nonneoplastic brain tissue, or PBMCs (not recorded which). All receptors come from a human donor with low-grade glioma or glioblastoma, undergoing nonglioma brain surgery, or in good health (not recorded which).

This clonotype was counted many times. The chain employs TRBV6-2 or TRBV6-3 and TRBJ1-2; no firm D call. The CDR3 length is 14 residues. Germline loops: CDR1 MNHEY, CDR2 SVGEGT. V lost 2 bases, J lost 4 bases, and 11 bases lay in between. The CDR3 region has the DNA TGTGCCAGCAGTTACAGGGCAGTATCCTATGGCTACACCTTC. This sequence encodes CASSYRAVSYGYTF.

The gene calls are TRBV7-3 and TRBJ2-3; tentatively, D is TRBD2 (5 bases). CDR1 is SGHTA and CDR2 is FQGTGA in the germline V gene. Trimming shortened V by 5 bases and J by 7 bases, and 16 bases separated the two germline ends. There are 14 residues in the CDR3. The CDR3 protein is CASSTRTGTYTQYF. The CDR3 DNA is TGTGCCAGCAGCACCCGGACTGGAACCTATACGCAGTATTTT.

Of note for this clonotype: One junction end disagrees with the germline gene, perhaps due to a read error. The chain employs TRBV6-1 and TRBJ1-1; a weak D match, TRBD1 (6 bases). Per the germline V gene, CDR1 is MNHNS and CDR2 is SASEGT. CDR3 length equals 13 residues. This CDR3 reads CASIGRDTVKASF. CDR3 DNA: TGTGCCAGCATTGGTCGGGACACCGTTAAAGCTTCCTTT.

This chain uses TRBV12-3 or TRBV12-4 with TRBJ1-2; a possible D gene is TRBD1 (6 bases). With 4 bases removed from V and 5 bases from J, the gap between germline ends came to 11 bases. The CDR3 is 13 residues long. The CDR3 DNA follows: TGTGCCAGCAGTTCAGGGGTTCGGTATGGCTACACCTTC. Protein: CASSSGVRYGYTF.

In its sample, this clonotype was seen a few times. The DNA of the CDR3 is TGTGCCAGCAGCTTAGATTACGGAGAGCAGTACTTC. This translates into CASSLDYGEQYF. The chain combines TRBV7-9 with TRBJ2-7; D gene uncertain. The V gene's germline CDR1 is SEHNR and CDR2 FQNEAQ (reference sequence). The CDR3 has 12 amino acids. V was cut by 1 base and J by 7 bases, with 8 bases left in between.

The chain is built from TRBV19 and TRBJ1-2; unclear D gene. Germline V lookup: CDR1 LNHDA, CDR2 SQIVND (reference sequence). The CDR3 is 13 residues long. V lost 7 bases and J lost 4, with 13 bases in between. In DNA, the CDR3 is TGTGCCAGTACGTCCGGATTCTTCTATGGCTACACCTTC. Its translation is CASTSGFFYGYTF.

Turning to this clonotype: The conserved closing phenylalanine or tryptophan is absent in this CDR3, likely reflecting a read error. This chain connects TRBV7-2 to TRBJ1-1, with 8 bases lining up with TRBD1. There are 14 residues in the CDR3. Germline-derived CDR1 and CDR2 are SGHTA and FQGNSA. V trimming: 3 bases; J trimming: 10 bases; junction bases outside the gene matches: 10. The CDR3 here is CASSFDRGTGGAFS. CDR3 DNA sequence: TGTGCCAGCAGCTTCGACAGGGGAACTGGTGGAGCTTTCTCT.

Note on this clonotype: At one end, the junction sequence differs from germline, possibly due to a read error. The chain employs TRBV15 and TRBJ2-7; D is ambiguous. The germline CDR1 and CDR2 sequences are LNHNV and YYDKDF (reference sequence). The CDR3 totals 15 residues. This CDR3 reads CATSRDRRASSEQYF. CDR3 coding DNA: TGTGCCACCAGCAGAGATCGGCGTGCCTCCTCCGAGCAGTACTTC.

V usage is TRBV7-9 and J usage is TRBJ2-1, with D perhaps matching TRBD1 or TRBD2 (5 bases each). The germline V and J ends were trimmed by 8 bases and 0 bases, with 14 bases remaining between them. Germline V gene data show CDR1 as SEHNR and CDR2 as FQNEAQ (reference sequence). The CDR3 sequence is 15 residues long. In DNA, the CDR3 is TGTGCCAGCCGCCCGGGACCGAGCTCCTACAATGAGCAGTTCTTC. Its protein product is CASRPGPSSYNEQFF.

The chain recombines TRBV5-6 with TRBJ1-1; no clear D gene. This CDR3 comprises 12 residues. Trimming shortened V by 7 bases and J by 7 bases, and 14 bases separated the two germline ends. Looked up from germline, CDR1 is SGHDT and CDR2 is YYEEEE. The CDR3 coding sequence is TGTGCCAGCGCTAGGGCCGCAGTTGAAGCTTTCTTT. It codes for CASARAAVEAFF.

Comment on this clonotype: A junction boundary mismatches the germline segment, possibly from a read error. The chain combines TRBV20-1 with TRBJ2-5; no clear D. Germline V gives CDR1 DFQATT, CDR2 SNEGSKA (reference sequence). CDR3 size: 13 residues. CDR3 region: CGAIPHGQETQYF. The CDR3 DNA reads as TGCGGTGCTATCCCCCACGGACAAGAGACCCAGTACTTC.

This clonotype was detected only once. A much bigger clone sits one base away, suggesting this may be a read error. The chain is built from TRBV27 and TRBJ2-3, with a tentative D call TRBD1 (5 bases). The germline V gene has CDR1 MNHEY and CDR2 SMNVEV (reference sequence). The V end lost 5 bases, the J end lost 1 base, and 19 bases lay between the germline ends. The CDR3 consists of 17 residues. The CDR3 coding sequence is TGTGCCAGCAGTCCGATTGTAGGGGATCCCGGCACAGATACGCAGTATTTT. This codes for CASSPIVGDPGTDTQYF.